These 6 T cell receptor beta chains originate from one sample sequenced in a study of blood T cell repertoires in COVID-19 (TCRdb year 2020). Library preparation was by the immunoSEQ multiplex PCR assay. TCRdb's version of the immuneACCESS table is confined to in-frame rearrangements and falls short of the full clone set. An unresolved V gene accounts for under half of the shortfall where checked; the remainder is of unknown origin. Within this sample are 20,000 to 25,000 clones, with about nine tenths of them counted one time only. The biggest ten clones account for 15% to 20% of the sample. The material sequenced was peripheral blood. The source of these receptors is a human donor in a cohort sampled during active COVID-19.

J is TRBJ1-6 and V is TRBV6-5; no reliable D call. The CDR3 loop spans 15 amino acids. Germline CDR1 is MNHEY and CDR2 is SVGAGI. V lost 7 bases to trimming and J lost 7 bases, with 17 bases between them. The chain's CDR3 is CASKTAPLLNSPLHF. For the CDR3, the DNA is TGTGCCAGCAAGACTGCCCCTCTTCTCAATTCACCCCTCCACTTT.

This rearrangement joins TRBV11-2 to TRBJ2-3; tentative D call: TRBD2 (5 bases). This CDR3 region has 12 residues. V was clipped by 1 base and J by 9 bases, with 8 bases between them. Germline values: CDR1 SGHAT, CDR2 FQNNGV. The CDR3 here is CASSLVPGTQYF. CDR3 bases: TGTGCCAGCAGCTTAGTCCCGGGGACGCAGTATTTT.

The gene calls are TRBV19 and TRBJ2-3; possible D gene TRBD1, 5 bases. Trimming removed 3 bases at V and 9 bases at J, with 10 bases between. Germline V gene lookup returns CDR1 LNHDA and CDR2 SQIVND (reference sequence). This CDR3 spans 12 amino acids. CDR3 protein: CASSISAGTQYF. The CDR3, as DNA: TGTGCCAGTAGTATCTCCGCAGGGACGCAGTATTTT.

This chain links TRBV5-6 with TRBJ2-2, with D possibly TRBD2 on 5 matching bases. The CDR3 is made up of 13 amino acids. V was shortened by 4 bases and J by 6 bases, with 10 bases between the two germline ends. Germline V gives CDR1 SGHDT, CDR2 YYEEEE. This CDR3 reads CASSRLLSGELFF. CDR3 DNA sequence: TGTGCCAGCAGCCGACTATTATCCGGGGAGCTGTTTTTT.

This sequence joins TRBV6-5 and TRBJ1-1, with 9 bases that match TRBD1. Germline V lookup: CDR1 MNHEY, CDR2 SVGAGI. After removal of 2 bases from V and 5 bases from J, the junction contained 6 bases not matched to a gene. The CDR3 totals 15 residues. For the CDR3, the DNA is TGTGCCAGCAGTTACCCGGGACAGGGAGTAACTGAAGCTTTCTTT. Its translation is CASSYPGQGVTEAFF.

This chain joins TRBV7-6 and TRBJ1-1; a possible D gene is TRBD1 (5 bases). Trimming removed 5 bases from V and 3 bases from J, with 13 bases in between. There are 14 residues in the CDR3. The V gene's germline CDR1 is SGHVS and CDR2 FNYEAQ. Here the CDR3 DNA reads TGTGCCAGCAGCACCCTCGGGGGGGACACTGAAGCTTTCTTT. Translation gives CASSTLGGDTEAFF. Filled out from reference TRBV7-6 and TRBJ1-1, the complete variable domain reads GAGVSQSPRYKVTKRGQDVALRCDPISGHVSLYWYRQALGQGPEFLTYFNYEAQQDKSGLPNDRFSAERPEGSISTLTIQRTEQRDSAMYRCASSTLGGDTEAFFGQGTRLTVV.